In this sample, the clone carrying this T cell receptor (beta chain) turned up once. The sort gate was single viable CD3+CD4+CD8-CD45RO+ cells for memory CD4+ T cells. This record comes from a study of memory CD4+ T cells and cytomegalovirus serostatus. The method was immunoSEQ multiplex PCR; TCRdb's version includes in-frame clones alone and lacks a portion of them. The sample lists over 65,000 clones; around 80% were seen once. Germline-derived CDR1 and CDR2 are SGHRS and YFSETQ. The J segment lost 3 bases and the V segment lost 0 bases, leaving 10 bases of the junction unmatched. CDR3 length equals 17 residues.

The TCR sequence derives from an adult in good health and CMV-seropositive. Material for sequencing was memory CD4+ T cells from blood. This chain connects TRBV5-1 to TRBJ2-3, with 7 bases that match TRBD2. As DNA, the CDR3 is TGCGCCAGCAGCTTGGCCGGCGGCGGGAGTCGTACAGATACGCAGTATTTT. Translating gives CASSLAGGGSRTDTQYF.